This T cell receptor beta chain derives from a study of cytomegalovirus exposure and HLA in healthy donors (dated by TCRdb to 2017 to 2019). With respect to the entire study: According to an earlier analysis of a few hundred of the donors, about 179 million T cells yielded approximately 120 million unique TCR beta sequences and 276 Gb of sequence data. An early release that covered some 630 HLA-typed donors contained approximately 300 gigabases of sequencing data and about 93 million unique TCR sequences. Among the roughly 370 genotyped donors, around 81% belonged to the genetic ancestry cluster associated with self-reported Caucasian donors. The study aimed to test whether cataloging public T cell receptors could reveal signatures of past pathogen exposure. The T cell repertoires of around 670 subjects were profiled by immunosequencing and related to cytomegalovirus serostatus. In addition to the first cohort of about 650 subjects, a separate validation cohort of some 120 different subjects was used. The study combined high-throughput TCR immunosequencing, statistical association of individual TCRs with disease status, and machine learning to predict cytomegalovirus infection status. A later analysis re-examined previously published TCR beta repertoires from about 670 donors and added high-resolution HLA genotyping to investigate patterns of TCR occurrence. Rather than drawing on any new phenotypic data, the later analysis identified candidate immune exposures from TCR beta sequences and the way those sequences occurred across donors. An earlier analysis of about 600 of the donors used high-throughput TCR beta sequencing to judge whether each TCR beta V gene segment behaved as functional or pseudogenic. Alongside the repertoire data, information on donor age, sex, ethnicity and CMV serostatus was compiled. In a later genetic analysis, genome-wide SNP genotypes for about three fifths of the roughly 670 donors were used, and that subset was treated as a discovery cohort. Every discovery cohort repertoire had been produced on one sequencing platform. HLA typing covered class I and class II loci at four-digit resolution. Typing coverage varied by locus: about 629-640 donors for A, B, C, DRB1 and DQB1; approximately 520 for DQA1; 600 to 610 for DPA1; fewer than 480 for DPB1. Because of strong linkage in the cohort, five DR-DQ haplotypes were treated as single units for association and clustering. Among several hundred genotyped donors of the cohort, an average of approximately 240,000 unique TCR beta nucleotide sequences was sequenced per donor, of which about 20% were non-productive.

The V and J ends are trimmed by 7 bases and 3 bases, leaving 15 bases between them. CDR1 SQVTM and CDR2 ANQGSEA are derived from the germline V gene. CDR3 length: 13 amino acids, cysteine to phenylalanine. Only the CDR3 region is kept as DNA, spanning 39 bases read in frame from base 1. The method was the immunoSEQ multiplex PCR assay. A mixture of 60 forward primers for TCR Vbeta segments and 13 reverse primers for TCR Jbeta segments was used in the multiplex PCR. Amplification of the CDR3 region of rearranged TCR beta genes was performed with a multiplex PCR assay on genomic DNA. The amplified TCR beta libraries were sequenced on the Illumina HiSeq System as 87-base-pair reads. The original methods were these. Across the 640 or so repertoires, a later analysis counted about 81 million unique TCR beta chains, roughly 11 million of which were shared by at least two donors. Raw reads were error-corrected and collapsed into unique sequences by a nearest-neighbor algorithm in which closely related sequences were merged to remove PCR and sequencing errors. V, D and J gene segments were assigned by aligning CDR3 sequences to IMGT reference sequences. For a sequence to be retained, at least a six-nucleotide match to both a V gene segment and a J gene segment was required. A rearrangement counted as productive if the CDR3 had no stop codons and remained in frame with V and J, and every other rearrangement counted as non-productive. Following IMGT convention, CDR3 was defined as the stretch from the second conserved V-encoded cysteine up to the conserved J-encoded phenylalanine. The earlier analysis of roughly 590 of the donors excluded sequences that lacked an unambiguous match to a single V gene segment. An earlier analysis of fewer than 750 of the donors classified V segments as functional when productive rearrangements were above 56.7% and as segregating when the standard deviation between donors was above 5%. A statistical classification framework was developed to diagnose cytomegalovirus status using the catalog of TCR beta chain sequences. In a later analysis, TCR nucleotide sequences were compared against IMGT/GENE-DB human TR gene sequences so that V and J genes could be assigned. A later analysis assigned CDR3 sequences and most-parsimonious VDJ recombination scenarios with the TCRdist pipeline. In a later analysis, each TCR beta chain was defined by its CDR3 amino acid sequence together with its V-gene family, and reads without a unique V-gene family were excluded. As a way to deal with suspected cross-contamination and a sequencing artifact, a later analysis dropped hundreds of nucleotide sequences that were highly shared and had low generation probability. In a later analysis, a clonal expansion index was calculated for each public chain from normalized within-repertoire ranks of inferred template counts. In a later analysis, generation probabilities were computed with a VDJ recombination model fitted to out-of-frame rearrangements, and the resulting probabilities were checked against IGoR. Hypergeometric tests were used in a later analysis to score TCR-TCR, TCR-HLA and TCR-CMV co-occurrence, with a repertoire-size bias correction applied to the TCR pairs. In a later analysis, false discovery rates were estimated by permuting HLA or CMV assignments 20 times. In a later analysis, co-occurring TCRs were grouped with DBSCAN, and TCRdist sequence similarity was added when clustering was performed within HLA-allele-positive subsets. Repertoires with fewer than 30,000 or more than 120,000 public chains, plus five repertoires with anomalous nucleotide sharing, were excluded from co-occurrence clustering. What TCRdb holds here is the immuneACCESS table cut down to in-frame rearrangements. Part of the clones is not present; checked against another copy, under half of the missing clones reflect an unresolved V gene, and the others are unexplained. From that table come the V and J calls and clone size; the DNA was used to work out D and trimming. For this sample the table gives 100,000 to 150,000 clones, of which less than 80% were detected only once. About 4% of the sample lies in the top ten.

On the study overall, not on this receptor specifically: Correlated functional status among segregating V segments might be attributable to linkage disequilibrium, but an unknown experimental factor could not be ruled out. A further reported finding was that TCR beta sequences accurately predicted the HLA-A and HLA-B alleles for most subjects in the first cohort. The earlier analysis of fewer than 750 of the donors excluded around 17 rarely observed V segments, including chromosome 9 orphons, because counts were too low. Immune exposure information for the cohort was limited to CMV serostatus. Presence/absence analyses assumed roughly uniform sequencing depth across donors, an assumption that may not hold. In vitro tests confirmed that a few of the cytomegalovirus-associated TCR beta chains recognize cytomegalovirus antigens. In the study, around 150 TCR beta chains were listed as associated with cytomegalovirus. Assigning TCR associations to individual alleles was difficult when HLA alleles, especially DR and DQ, strongly co-occurred. Compared with equally common non-associated chains, HLA-associated TCR beta chains in a later analysis were more clonally expanded and had lower generation probabilities. The classifier was reported to diagnose cytomegalovirus status with high specificity and sensitivity in both the original cohort and the validation cohort. In a later analysis, TCR association rates were found to vary across HLA loci, with the most associated TCRs seen for DRB1 alleles and the fewest for HLA-C alleles. Most CMV-associated TCR beta chains appeared to be HLA-restricted in a later analysis, and the HLA associations seemed to be driven largely by CMV exposure. Only TCR beta chains were sequenced in this cohort, and the absence of alpha or paired-chain data limited detectable features. V-gene and J-gene trimming of TCR beta chains was associated with a missense DCLRE1C variant in a later genetic analysis, and the association was replicated in an independent cohort. The sequencing pipeline was judged likely to have produced a cluster of highly shared sequence variants as a technical artifact. The 87-base-pair reads could not distinguish some IMGT-functional V segments, including TRBV6-2 and TRBV6-3, so those segments were excluded. In an earlier analysis of under 600 of the donors, most TCR beta V segments were observed in productive rearrangements about 90% or about 30% of the time, broadly matching IMGT annotations. Across donors, most TCR sequences were observed very rarely, whereas some public TCRs were present in many individuals. Because some donors lacked HLA typing at each locus, the association tests relied only on the typed subset. According to a later analysis, parvovirus B19, influenza, CMV and Epstein-Barr virus appeared linked to several top co-occurrence clusters. The authors suggested that the approach could potentially be generalized to other disease states and immunological phenotypes. In a later analysis, around 17,000 TCR beta sequences were associated with specific HLA alleles at a false discovery rate of 0.05. A later genetic analysis reported fewer N-insertions in productive TCRs among donors in an Asian-associated ancestry cluster than the roughly 640-donor mean.

A note on this clone: Its specific antigen is unknown. No clone much larger than this one lies a single base away; base qualities are absent.

The cohort comprised several hundred healthy bone marrow donors. Cohort members were all nominally healthy when sampled, although unrecorded immune exposures were likely present. The donor was CMV seronegative and belonged to the group of 352 seronegative cohort members. Each donor provided a peripheral blood sample, and peripheral blood mononuclear cells were used for TCR beta sequencing. The Qiagen DNeasy Blood Extraction Kit was used to extract genomic DNA from the blood cell samples. The sample consisted of PBMCs. This receptor was taken from a young man in good health and CMV-seronegative. Here the chain combines TRBV29-1 and TRBJ1-1; D gene: possibly TRBD1, on 5 matching bases. The CDR3 protein: CSALTDLYTEAFF. The bases are TGCAGCGCTCTGACAGACCTGTACACTGAAGCTTTCTTT.